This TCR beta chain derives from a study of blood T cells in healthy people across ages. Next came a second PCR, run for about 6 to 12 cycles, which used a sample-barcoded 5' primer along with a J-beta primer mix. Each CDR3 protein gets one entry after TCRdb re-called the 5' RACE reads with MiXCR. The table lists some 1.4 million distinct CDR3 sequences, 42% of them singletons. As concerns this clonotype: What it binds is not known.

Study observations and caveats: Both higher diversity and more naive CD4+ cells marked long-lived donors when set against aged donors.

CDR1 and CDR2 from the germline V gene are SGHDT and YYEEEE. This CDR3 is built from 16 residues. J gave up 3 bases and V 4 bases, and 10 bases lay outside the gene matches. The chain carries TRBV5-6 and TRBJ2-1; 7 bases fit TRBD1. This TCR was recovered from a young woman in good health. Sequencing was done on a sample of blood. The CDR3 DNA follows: TGTGCCAGCAGCACGCAATGGACAGGCCTCTACAATGAGCAGTTCTTC. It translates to CASSTQWTGLYNEQFF.